The 2 T cell receptor beta chains presented below share a single source sample, sequenced in a study of T cells in Graves' hyperthyroidism and ophthalmopathy. The source material, RNA transcripts, was used to amplify TCR beta CDR3 regions. HTBI primers were the set used in a first-round RT-PCR of the TCR CDR3. Using its own MiXCR run on the multiplex PCR reads, TCRdb lists one record per CDR3 protein. The table lists 650,000 to 750,000 distinct CDR3 sequences, 11% to 15% of them singletons. The sequenced sample consisted of blood. These receptors all come from a woman younger than 30 with Graves' hyperthyroidism.

J is TRBJ2-7 and V is TRBV29-1, with 10 bases lining up with TRBD2. The CDR3 has 15 amino acids. The germline V gene encodes CDR1 SQVTM and CDR2 ANQGSEA. V lost 4 bases and J lost 6; bases outside the gene matches: 12. The CDR3 loop reads CSVVPVAGGSGEQYF. The CDR3 bases are TGCAGCGTTGTTCCGGTAGCGGGGGGCTCAGGCGAGCAGTACTTC.

In the case of this clonotype: This may arise from a read error, as a much more abundant clone is one base away. The chain combines TRBV6-2 or TRBV6-3 with TRBJ1-1, with 7 bases lining up with TRBD1. Germline lookup yields CDR1 MNHEY and CDR2 SVGEGT. The CDR3 consists of 15 residues. The CDR3 sequence is CTSTSAGTANTEAFF. DNA for the CDR3: TGTACCAGCACTTCCGCCGGGACAGCTAACACTGAAGCTTTCTTT.